The clone carrying this TCR beta chain was detected once. This CDR3 region has 16 residues. Germline loops: CDR1 LGHNA, CDR2 YSLEER. The V gene lost 0 bases and the J gene lost 6 bases, with 15 bases spanning the gap. The method was immunoSEQ multiplex PCR; TCRdb's version includes in-frame clones alone and lacks a portion of them. The sample carries about 480,000 clones, 75% to 85% recorded once. These data originate in a study of shared clonotypes between healthy human individuals. This TCR was recovered from a woman aged 40 to 50 in good health. Some clones in this sample may be carry-over from other donors' samples. V usage is TRBV4-3 and J usage is TRBJ1-5; tentatively, D is TRBD1 (6 bases). The sample comprised PBMCs. This CDR3 is CASSQELGGGSQPQHF. CDR3 in DNA: TGCGCCAGCAGCCAAGAGTTAGGGGGGGGGAGTCAGCCCCAGCATTTT.